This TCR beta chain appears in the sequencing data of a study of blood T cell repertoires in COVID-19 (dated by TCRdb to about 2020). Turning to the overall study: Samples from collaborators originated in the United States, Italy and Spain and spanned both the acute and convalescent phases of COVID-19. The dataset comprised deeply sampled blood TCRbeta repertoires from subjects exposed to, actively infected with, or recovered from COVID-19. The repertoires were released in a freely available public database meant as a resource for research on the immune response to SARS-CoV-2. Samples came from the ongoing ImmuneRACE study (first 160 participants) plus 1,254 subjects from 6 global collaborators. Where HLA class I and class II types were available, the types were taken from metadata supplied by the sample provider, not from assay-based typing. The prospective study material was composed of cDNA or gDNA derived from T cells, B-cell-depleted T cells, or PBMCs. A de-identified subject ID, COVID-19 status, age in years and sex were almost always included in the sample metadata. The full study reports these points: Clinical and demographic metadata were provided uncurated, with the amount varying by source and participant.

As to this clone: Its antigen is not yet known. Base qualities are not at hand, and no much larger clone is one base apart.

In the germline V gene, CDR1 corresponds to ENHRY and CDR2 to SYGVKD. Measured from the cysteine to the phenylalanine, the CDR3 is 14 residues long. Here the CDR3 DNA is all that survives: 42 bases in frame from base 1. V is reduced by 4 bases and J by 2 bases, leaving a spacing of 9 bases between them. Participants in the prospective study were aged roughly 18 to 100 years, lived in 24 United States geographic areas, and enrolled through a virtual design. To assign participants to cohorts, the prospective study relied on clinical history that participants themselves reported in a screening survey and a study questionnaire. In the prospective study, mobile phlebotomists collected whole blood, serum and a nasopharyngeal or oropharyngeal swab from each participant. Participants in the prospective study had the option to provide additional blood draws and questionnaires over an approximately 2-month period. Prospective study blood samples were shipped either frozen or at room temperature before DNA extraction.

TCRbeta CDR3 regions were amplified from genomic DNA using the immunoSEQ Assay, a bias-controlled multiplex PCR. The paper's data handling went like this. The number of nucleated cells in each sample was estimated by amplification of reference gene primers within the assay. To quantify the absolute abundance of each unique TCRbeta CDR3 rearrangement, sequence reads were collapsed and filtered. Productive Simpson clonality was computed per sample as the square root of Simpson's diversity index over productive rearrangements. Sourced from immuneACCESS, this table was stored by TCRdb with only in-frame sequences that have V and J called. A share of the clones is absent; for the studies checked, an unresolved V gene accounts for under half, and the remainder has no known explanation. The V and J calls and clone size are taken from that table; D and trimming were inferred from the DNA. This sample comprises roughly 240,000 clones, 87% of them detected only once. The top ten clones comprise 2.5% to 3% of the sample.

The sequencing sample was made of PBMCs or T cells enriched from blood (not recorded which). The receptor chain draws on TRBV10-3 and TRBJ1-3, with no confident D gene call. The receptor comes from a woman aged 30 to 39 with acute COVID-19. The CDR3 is CAISATETGNTIYF. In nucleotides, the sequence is TGTGCCATCAGTGCGACGGAGACTGGAAACACCATATATTTT.